Below are 11 T cell receptor beta chains sequenced from a single sample in a study of somatic mutations in cytotoxic T cells in rheumatoid arthritis (dated by TCRdb to about 2017). Libraries were prepared through the immunoSEQ multiplex PCR assay. Not all clones reach the TCRdb copy of this immuneACCESS table, which keeps in-frame sequences only. Checked studies attribute under half of the gap to unresolved V genes and leave the rest unexplained. This sample lists 8,900 or so clones; 65% to 75% were detected once. The ten biggest clones cover 30% to 45% of the sample. Sequenced: CD8+ T cells sorted from blood. The receptors were gathered from an adult with rheumatoid arthritis.

The chain has TRBV28 and TRBJ2-2; no clear D. V lost 6 bases and J 4 bases, leaving 12 bases between the germline ends. The CDR3 extends over 14 amino acids. CDR1 and CDR2 (germline): MDHEN, SYDVKM. As DNA, the CDR3 is TGTGCCAGCAGCCCGGACGGGTCCACCGGGGAGCTGTTTTTT. It encodes CASSPDGSTGELFF.

The chain has TRBV6-4 and TRBJ2-2; 10 nucleotides agree with TRBD1. There are 15 residues in the CDR3. The J segment lost 5 bases and the V segment lost 3 bases, leaving 3 bases of the junction unmatched. CDR1 and CDR2 (germline): MRHNA, SNTAGT. The CDR3 DNA follows: TGTGCCAGCAGTGAAGGGACAGGGGATACCGGGGAGCTGTTTTTT. The encoded protein is CASSEGTGDTGELFF.

The chain is built from TRBV9 and TRBJ2-4, with D possibly called TRBD1 or TRBD2 (6 bases each). The CDR3 runs to 14 residues. CDR1 is SGDLS, CDR2 YYNGEE, per germline. The germline V and J ends were trimmed by 0 bases and 4 bases, with 8 bases remaining between them. The CDR3 is CASSVGGGKNIQYF. The CDR3 nucleotides read TGTGCCAGCAGCGTAGGAGGGGGGAAAAACATTCAGTACTTC.

This chain links TRBV2 with TRBJ1-1; the match to TRBD1 covers 7 bases. V shed 6 bases and J 6 bases; nucleotides not matched to a gene: 10. Germline assignment: CDR1 SNHLY and CDR2 FYNNEI. The CDR3 is 14 residues long. The CDR3 is CASSRQGIDPEAFF. The CDR3 nucleotides read TGTGCCAGCAGCCGACAGGGAATAGACCCTGAAGCTTTCTTT.

The gene calls are TRBV5-5 and TRBJ2-7, with D possibly matching TRBD2 (6 bases). Germline loops: CDR1 SGHKS, CDR2 YYEKEE (reference sequence). The CDR3 has 12 residues. V dropped 5 bases and J dropped 6 bases, with 12 bases sitting between them. CDR3 sequence: CASRPSGVEQYF. CDR3 in DNA: TGTGCCAGCAGACCCTCGGGGGTCGAGCAGTACTTC.

V usage is TRBV30 and J usage is TRBJ2-3; D call uncertain. The V and J ends lost 0 bases and 4 bases respectively, with 17 bases between them. Germline V gene data show CDR1 as GTSNPN and CDR2 as SVGIG (reference sequence). CDR3 length equals 16 residues. CDR3 sequence: CAWSVLGASSADTQYF. The DNA of the CDR3 is TGTGCCTGGAGTGTGCTAGGTGCTTCCAGTGCAGATACGCAGTATTTT.

This rearrangement joins TRBV4-3 to TRBJ2-7, with 7 bases fitting TRBD2. The germline CDR1 and CDR2 sequences are LGHNA and YSLEER. Trimming at V came to 1 base and at J to 2 bases, leaving 14 bases not matched to a gene. The CDR3 sequence is 18 residues long. CDR3 amino acids: CASSQGWVTSGVAYEQYF. For the CDR3, the DNA is TGCGCCAGCAGCCAAGGATGGGTGACCAGCGGGGTAGCCTACGAGCAGTACTTC.

The genes are TRBV11-1 and TRBJ2-7; 8 bases fit TRBD1. This CDR3 comprises 15 residues. J was trimmed by 2 bases and V by 1 base; bases with no gene match: 4. Germline-derived CDR1 and CDR2 are SGHAT and FQDESV (reference sequence). This CDR3 is CASSLGTGSTYEQYF. The DNA of the CDR3 is TGTGCCAGCAGCTTAGGGACAGGGTCGACCTACGAGCAGTACTTC.

The rearrangement links TRBV28 to TRBJ2-7; D is unclear. V dropped 1 base and J dropped 3 bases, with 10 bases sitting between them. CDR1 and CDR2 from the germline V gene are MDHEN and SYDVKM. The CDR3 is 14 residues long. The CDR3 coding sequence is TGTGCCAGCAGTTTATTACGGACGGTCTACGAGCAGTACTTC. Its translation: CASSLLRTVYEQYF.

This chain connects TRBV21-1 to TRBJ2-2; TRBD2 was called by the table and not checked on the DNA. TRBV21-1 is labeled a pseudogene. This CDR3 region has 13 residues. In nucleotides, the CDR3 is TGTGCCAGCAGCAAAATTCTCCCCGGGGAGCTGTTTTTT. This translates into CASSKILPGELFF.

The CDR3 DNA sequence: TGTGCCAGCAGCCAAGTAGCGGGAGCGGGGAACTACGAGCAGTACTTC. Protein: CASSQVAGAGNYEQYF. This chain connects TRBV4-2 to TRBJ2-7; the match to TRBD2 covers 9 bases. In germline, CDR1 is LGHNA, CDR2 YNFKEQ. CDR3 length equals 16 residues. J gave up 3 bases and V 1 base, and 7 bases lay outside the gene matches.